The T cell receptor beta chain described here comes from a study of blood T cell repertoires in COVID-19. About the study: The samples span acute and convalescent COVID-19 from the United States, Italy and Spain. Sources were T cells, B-cell-depleted T cells, or PBMCs; the material itself was cDNA or gDNA.

CDR3 size: 14 residues. Germline V gives CDR1 MGHRA, CDR2 YSYEKL. J lost 5 bases, V lost 3 bases, and 1 base had no gene match. Per the original data handling: Amplified reference gene primers provided the basis for estimating nucleated cell counts. The table came from immunoSEQ multiplex PCR; TCRdb's copy has only in-frame clones and leaves some out. For V, J and clone size, that table is used; D and trimming come from the DNA. The sample includes roughly 150,000 clones, 88% of them seen just once. The sequence came from a man aged 50 to 60 who had recovered from COVID-19. The sequencing input was peripheral blood. This chain connects TRBV4-1 to TRBJ2-7, with TRBD2 matching 13 bases. The CDR3 sequence is CASSHGLAGDEQYF. CDR3 DNA sequence: TGCGCCAGCAGCCATGGACTAGCGGGAGACGAGCAGTACTTC.